The source of this T cell receptor beta chain is a study of blood T cell repertoires in COVID-19. About the research overall: The United States, Italy and Spain supplied acute and convalescent COVID-19 samples.

Sequenced by immunoSEQ multiplex PCR; TCRdb stores in-frame clones only, minus some. The data show about 200,000 clones, about 90% seen once. The CDR3 is made up of 15 amino acids. The material sequenced was PBMCs or T cells enriched from blood (not recorded which). This sequence joins TRBV21-1 and TRBJ1-5. TRBV21-1 is a known pseudogene. This sequence originates from a young woman who had recovered from COVID-19. This chain's CDR3 is CASSRRGARNQPQHF. CDR3 bases: TGTGCCAGCAGCCGACGGGGGGCGCGCAATCAGCCCCAGCATTTT.